This is a list of T cell receptor beta chains from one sample in a study of blood T cell repertoires in COVID-19. The assay was immunoSEQ multiplex PCR, and TCRdb's table has in-frame clones only and misses some. Counted here are 130,000 or so clones, about 74% occurring once; the ten biggest clones make up 6.5% to 9.5%. Sequenced material: peripheral blood. The receptors were sampled from a human donor in a cohort sampled during active COVID-19. Each CDR3 is given with its conserved first and last residue. D genes are given only for firm matches. Where a row states a size, it is once, few, many or the class of an expanded clone; other rows omit it.

j_call	v_call	d_call	clone_size	cdr3_aa	cdr3_nt
TRBJ2-1	TRBV24-1	TRBD2	NA	CATRPGLAGEVDYNEQFF	TGTGCCACCAGGCCGGGACTAGCGGGAGAGGTAGACTACAATGAGCAGTTCTTC
TRBJ1-6	TRBV7-8	TRBD1	NA	CASSSPTGSRSPLHF	TGTGCCAGCAGCAGTCCGACAGGGTCGCGATCACCCCTCCACTTT
TRBJ1-3	TRBV18	TRBD1	NA	CASSPGTATGNTIYF	TGTGCCAGCTCACCGGGGACAGCTACGGGAAACACCATATATTTT
TRBJ2-7	TRBV19	TRBD1	many	CASSIGTGMEQYF	TGTGCCAGTAGTATAGGGACAGGAATGGAGCAGTACTTC
TRBJ1-1	TRBV11-2	NA	once	CASSLLPGDTEAFF	TGTGCCAGCAGCTTATTACCAGGCGACACTGAAGCTTTCTTT
TRBJ2-7	TRBV14	TRBD2	NA	CASGRGASYEQYF	TGTGCCAGTGGGCGGGGGGCATCCTACGAGCAGTACTTC
TRBJ2-7	TRBV12-3/TRBV12-4	NA	NA	CASRPDSSYEQYF	TGTGCCAGCAGGCCGGACAGCTCCTACGAGCAGTACTTC
TRBJ2-7	TRBV15	TRBD1	NA	CATSRDGAGGDEQYF	TGTGCCACCAGCAGAGATGGGGCAGGGGGCGACGAGCAGTACTTC
TRBJ2-3	TRBV11-2	NA	NA	CASSLDQAPDTQYF	TGTGCCAGCAGCTTAGATCAGGCTCCAGATACGCAGTATTTT
TRBJ2-7	TRBV5-6	NA	NA	CASSMDSASSYEQYF	TGTGCCAGCAGCATGGACAGTGCGAGCTCCTACGAGCAGTACTTC
TRBJ1-1	TRBV30	NA	NA	CAMRGGMNTEAFF	TGTGCCATGAGGGGGGGGATGAACACTGAAGCTTTCTTT
TRBJ2-5	TRBV10-2	NA	once	CASSEPWDIEDTQYF	TGCGCCAGCAGTGAGCCGTGGGACATCGAAGACACCCAGTACTTC
TRBJ2-7	TRBV5-1	TRBD1	NA	CASSWGQGDYEQYF	TGCGCCAGCAGCTGGGGACAGGGTGACTACGAGCAGTACTTC
TRBJ2-2	TRBV6-6	NA	NA	CASSPPPHPLGPGELFF	TGTGCCAGCAGTCCACCACCCCATCCGCTGGGCCCCGGGGAGCTGTTTTTT
TRBJ1-1	TRBV6-6	NA	few	CASSPTGYLNTEAFF	TGTGCCAGCAGTCCTACGGGGTATTTGAATACTGAAGCTTTCTTT
TRBJ1-4	TRBV29-1	TRBD1	few	CSAGGAGDEKLFF	TGCAGCGCAGGGGGGGCAGGGGATGAAAAACTGTTTTTT
TRBJ1-2	TRBV9	TRBD1	NA	CASSTDRGGANYGYTF	TGTGCCAGCAGCACGGACAGGGGAGGTGCTAACTATGGCTACACCTTC
TRBJ1-5	TRBV30	NA	few	CAWSRRPSNQPQHF	TGTGCCTGGAGTCGCAGGCCTAGCAATCAGCCCCAGCATTTT
TRBJ2-7	TRBV9	NA	NA	CASSPAPTGNEQYF	TGTGCCAGCAGCCCAGCCCCGACAGGTAACGAGCAGTACTTC
TRBJ2-7	TRBV6-1	NA	NA	CASSEFRGHTGEQYF	TGTGCCAGCAGTGAATTCCGGGGACACACGGGGGAGCAGTACTTC
TRBJ1-2	TRBV30	NA	few	CAWSSANYGYTF	TGTGCCTGGAGTTCAGCTAACTATGGCTACACCTTC
TRBJ1-4	TRBV11-2	NA	NA	CASSSPWGGRVEKLFF	TGTGCCAGCAGCTCGCCTTGGGGGGGCAGGGTTGAAAAACTGTTTTTT
TRBJ1-1	TRBV12-3/TRBV12-4	NA	NA	CASSVAGAEAFF	TGTGCCAGCAGTGTCGCAGGGGCTGAAGCTTTCTTT